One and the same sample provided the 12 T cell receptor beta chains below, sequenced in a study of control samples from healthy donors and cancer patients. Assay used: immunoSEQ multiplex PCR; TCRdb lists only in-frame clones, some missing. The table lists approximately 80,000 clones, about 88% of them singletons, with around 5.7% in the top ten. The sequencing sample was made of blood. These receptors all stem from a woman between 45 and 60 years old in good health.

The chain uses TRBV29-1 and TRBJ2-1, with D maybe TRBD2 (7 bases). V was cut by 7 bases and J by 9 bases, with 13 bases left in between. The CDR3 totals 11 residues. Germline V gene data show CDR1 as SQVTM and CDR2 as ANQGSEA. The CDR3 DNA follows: TGCAGCGGGGAGGGGGGCAGTGAGCAGTTCTTC. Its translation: CSGEGGSEQFF.

CDR3 DNA: TGTGCCAGCAGTTGGGGGACAGGGGGCACACAGCCCCAGCATTTT. Amino acids: CASSWGTGGTQPQHF. The V gene is TRBV6-2 or TRBV6-3, the J gene TRBJ1-5, with TRBD1 matching 12 bases. V lost 4 bases, J lost 7 bases, and 5 bases stayed unmatched. In germline, CDR1 is MNHEY, CDR2 SVGEGT. The CDR3 is 15 residues long.

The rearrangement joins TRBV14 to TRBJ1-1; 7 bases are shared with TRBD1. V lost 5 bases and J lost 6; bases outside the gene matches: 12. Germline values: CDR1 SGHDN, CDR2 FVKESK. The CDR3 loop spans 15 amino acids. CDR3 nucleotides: TGTGCCAGCAGCTCCGGGACAGCCGGTAGGGCTGAAGCTTTCTTT. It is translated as CASSSGTAGRAEAFF.

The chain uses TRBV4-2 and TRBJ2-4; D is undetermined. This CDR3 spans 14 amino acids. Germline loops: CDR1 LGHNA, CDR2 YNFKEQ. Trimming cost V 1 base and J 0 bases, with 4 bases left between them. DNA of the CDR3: TGTGCCAGCAGCCAAGTCGTAGCCAAAAACATTCAGTACTTC. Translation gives CASSQVVAKNIQYF.

The CDR3: CASSVDPAGGTDTQYF. CDR3 DNA: TGTGCCAGCAGCGTAGATCCAGCGGGGGGCACAGATACGCAGTATTTT. V and J are TRBV9 and TRBJ2-3; 8 bases agree with TRBD2. V shed 0 bases, J shed 1 base, and the junction held 4 bases outside the gene matches. The CDR3 loop spans 16 amino acids. Per the germline V gene, CDR1 is SGDLS and CDR2 is YYNGEE. Full variable domain (missing parts from reference TRBV9 and TRBJ2-3): DSGVTQTPKHLITATGQRVTLRCSPRSGDLSVYWYQQSLDQGLQFLIQYYNGEERAKGNILERFSAQQFPDLHSELNLSSLELGDSALYFCASSVDPAGGTDTQYFGPGTRLTVL.

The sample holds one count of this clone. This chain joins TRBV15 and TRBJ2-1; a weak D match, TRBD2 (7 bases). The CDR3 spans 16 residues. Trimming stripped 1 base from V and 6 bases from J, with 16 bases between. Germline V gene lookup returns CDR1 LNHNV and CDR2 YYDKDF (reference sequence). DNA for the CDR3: TGTGCCACCAGCAGAGTACTAATAGGGGGGGCCAATGAGCAGTTCTTC. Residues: CATSRVLIGGANEQFF. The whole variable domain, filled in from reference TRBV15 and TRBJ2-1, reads DAMVIQNPRYQVTQFGKPVTLSCSQTLNHNVMYWYQQKSSQAPKLLFHYYDKDFNNEADTPDNFQSRRPNTSFCFLDIRSPGLGDTAMYLCATSRVLIGGANEQFFGPGTRLTVL.

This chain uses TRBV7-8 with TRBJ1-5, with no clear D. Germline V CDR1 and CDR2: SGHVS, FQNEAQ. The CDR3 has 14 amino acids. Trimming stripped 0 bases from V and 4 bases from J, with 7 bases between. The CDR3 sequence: CASSLAGGNQPQHF. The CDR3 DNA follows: TGTGCCAGCAGCTTAGCGGGCGGGAATCAGCCCCAGCATTTT.

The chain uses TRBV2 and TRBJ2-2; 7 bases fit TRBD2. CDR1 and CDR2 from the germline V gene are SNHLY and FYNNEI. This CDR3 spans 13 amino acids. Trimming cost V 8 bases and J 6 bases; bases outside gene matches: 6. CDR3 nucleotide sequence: TGTGCCAGCTCGGGGGGTGGGGCCGGGGAGCTGTTTTTT. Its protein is CASSGGGAGELFF.

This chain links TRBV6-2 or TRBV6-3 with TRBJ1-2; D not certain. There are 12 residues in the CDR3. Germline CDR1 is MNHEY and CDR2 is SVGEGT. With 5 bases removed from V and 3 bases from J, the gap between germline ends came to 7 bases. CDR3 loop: CASSTPHYGYTF. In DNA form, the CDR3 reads TGTGCCAGCAGTACACCACACTATGGCTACACCTTC.

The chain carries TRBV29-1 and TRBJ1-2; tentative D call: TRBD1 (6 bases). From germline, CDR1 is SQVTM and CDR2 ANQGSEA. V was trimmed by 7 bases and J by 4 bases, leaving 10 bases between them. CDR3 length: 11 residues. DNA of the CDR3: TGCAGCGCTTTGGACAGCTATGGCTACACCTTC. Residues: CSALDSYGYTF. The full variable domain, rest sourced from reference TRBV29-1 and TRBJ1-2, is SAVISQKPSRDICQRGTSLTIQCQVDSQVTMMFWYRQQPGQSLTLIATANQGSEATYESGFVIDKFPISRPNLTFSTLTVSNMSPEDSSIYLCSALDSYGYTFGSGTRLTVV.

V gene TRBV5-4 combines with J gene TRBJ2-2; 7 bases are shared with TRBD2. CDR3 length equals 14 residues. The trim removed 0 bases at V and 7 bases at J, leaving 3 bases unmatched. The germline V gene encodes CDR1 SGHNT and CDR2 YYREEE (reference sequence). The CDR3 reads CASSLARGNGELFF. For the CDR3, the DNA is TGTGCCAGCAGCTTGGCGCGGGGGAACGGGGAGCTGTTTTTT.

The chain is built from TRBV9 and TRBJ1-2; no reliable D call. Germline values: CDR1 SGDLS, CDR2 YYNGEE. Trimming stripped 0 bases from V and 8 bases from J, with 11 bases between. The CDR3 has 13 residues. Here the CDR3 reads CASSVDGNFGYTF. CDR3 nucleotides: TGTGCCAGCAGCGTAGATGGAAACTTCGGCTACACCTTC. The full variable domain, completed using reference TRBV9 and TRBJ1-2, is DSGVTQTPKHLITATGQRVTLRCSPRSGDLSVYWYQQSLDQGLQFLIQYYNGEERAKGNILERFSAQQFPDLHSELNLSSLELGDSALYFCASSVDGNFGYTFGSGTRLTVV.